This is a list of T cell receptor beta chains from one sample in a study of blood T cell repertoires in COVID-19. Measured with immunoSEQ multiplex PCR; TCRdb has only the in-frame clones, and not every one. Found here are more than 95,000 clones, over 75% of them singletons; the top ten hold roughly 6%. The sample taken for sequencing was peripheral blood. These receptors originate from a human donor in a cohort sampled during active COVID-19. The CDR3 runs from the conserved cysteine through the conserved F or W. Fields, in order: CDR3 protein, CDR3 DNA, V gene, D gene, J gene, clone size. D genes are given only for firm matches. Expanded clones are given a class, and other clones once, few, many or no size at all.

CDR3aa: CASRIAGRYNEQFF
CDR3nt: TGTGCCAGCAGAATAGCGGGACGATACAATGAGCAGTTCTTC
v_gene: TRBV11-2
d_gene: TRBD2
j_gene: TRBJ2-1
abundance: .

CDR3aa: CSALAGARSYEQYF
CDR3nt: TGCAGCGCATTAGCGGGAGCTCGCTCCTACGAGCAGTACTTC
v_gene: TRBV29-1
d_gene: TRBD2
j_gene: TRBJ2-7
abundance: .

CDR3aa: CASSLAGGHSYEQYF
CDR3nt: TGTGCCAGCAGCTTGGCCGGTGGACACTCCTACGAGCAGTACTTC
v_gene: TRBV5-5
d_gene: .
j_gene: TRBJ2-7
abundance: .

CDR3aa: CASSTGGGGDTQYF
CDR3nt: TGTGCCAGCAGCACAGGGGGCGGGGGAGATACGCAGTATTTT
v_gene: TRBV7-2
d_gene: TRBD1
j_gene: TRBJ2-3
abundance: .

CDR3aa: CASSLTSGGAYNEQFF
CDR3nt: TGCGCCAGCAGTCTGACTAGCGGGGGGGCCTACAATGAGCAGTTCTTC
v_gene: TRBV5-1
d_gene: TRBD2
j_gene: TRBJ2-1
abundance: few

CDR3aa: CATSSAPADTQYF
CDR3nt: TGTGCCACCAGTAGCGCTCCGGCAGATACGCAGTATTTT
v_gene: TRBV24-1
d_gene: .
j_gene: TRBJ2-3
abundance: .

CDR3aa: CASSSPDRDGETQYF
CDR3nt: TGTGCCAGCAGCTCCCCGGACAGGGATGGGGAGACCCAGTACTTC
v_gene: TRBV7-9
d_gene: TRBD1
j_gene: TRBJ2-5
abundance: .

CDR3aa: CASYRGGAVTGELFF
CDR3nt: TGTGCCAGCTACCGAGGAGGGGCGGTAACCGGGGAGCTGTTTTTT
v_gene: TRBV18
d_gene: .
j_gene: TRBJ2-2
abundance: .

CDR3aa: CASSYGGGSTDTQYF
CDR3nt: TGTGCCAGCAGCTACGGTGGCGGGAGCACAGATACGCAGTATTTT
v_gene: TRBV7-9
d_gene: .
j_gene: TRBJ2-3
abundance: .

CDR3aa: CASSEGSPFNYGYTF
CDR3nt: TGTGCCAGCAGTGAAGGGAGCCCCTTTAACTATGGCTACACCTTC
v_gene: TRBV6-1
d_gene: .
j_gene: TRBJ1-2
abundance: once

CDR3aa: CASSLTRGTYEQYF
CDR3nt: TGCGCCAGCAGCCTCACCAGGGGGACCTACGAGCAGTACTTC
v_gene: TRBV4-3
d_gene: TRBD1
j_gene: TRBJ2-7
abundance: .

CDR3aa: CASSQAPQGSGNTIYF
CDR3nt: TGTGCCAGCAGCCAGGCGCCTCAGGGCTCTGGAAACACCATATATTTT
v_gene: TRBV4-2
d_gene: .
j_gene: TRBJ1-3
abundance: few

CDR3aa: CASRPTRVTYNEQFF
CDR3nt: TGTGCCAGCAGACCCACGAGGGTAACCTACAATGAGCAGTTCTTC
v_gene: TRBV27
d_gene: .
j_gene: TRBJ2-1
abundance: .

CDR3aa: CAWSVSGDYGYTF
CDR3nt: TGTGCCTGGAGTGTCTCGGGGGACTATGGCTACACCTTC
v_gene: TRBV30
d_gene: .
j_gene: TRBJ1-2
abundance: once

CDR3aa: CASSSNSGGQAFF
CDR3nt: TGCGCCAGCAGCTCAAACAGCGGTGGCCAAGCTTTCTTT
v_gene: TRBV5-1
d_gene: .
j_gene: TRBJ1-1
abundance: .

CDR3aa: CASSSGGIYEQYF
CDR3nt: TGTGCCAGCAGCTCAGGGGGGATCTACGAGCAGTACTTC
v_gene: TRBV3-1/TRBV3-2
d_gene: .
j_gene: TRBJ2-7
abundance: few

CDR3aa: CASSFGGLKAFF
CDR3nt: TGTGCCAGCAGCTTCGGGGGGCTGAAGGCTTTCTTT
v_gene: TRBV5-6
d_gene: .
j_gene: TRBJ1-1
abundance: .

CDR3aa: CASSLTGTDSPLHF
CDR3nt: TGTGCCAGTAGTTTGACAGGGACAGATTCACCCCTCCACTTT
v_gene: TRBV19
d_gene: TRBD1
j_gene: TRBJ1-6
abundance: .

CDR3aa: CAWSGSRTSSYNEQFF
CDR3nt: TGTGCCTGGAGTGGATCACGAACTAGCTCCTACAATGAGCAGTTCTTC
v_gene: TRBV30
d_gene: .
j_gene: TRBJ2-1
abundance: .

CDR3aa: CASSFLIAGGNEQFF
CDR3nt: TGTGCCAGCAGCTTTCTCATAGCGGGGGGGAATGAGCAGTTCTTC
v_gene: TRBV7-9
d_gene: TRBD2
j_gene: TRBJ2-1
abundance: once

CDR3aa: CATSRDERPNEQFF
CDR3nt: TGTGCCACCAGCAGAGATGAGCGTCCGAATGAGCAGTTCTTC
v_gene: TRBV15
d_gene: .
j_gene: TRBJ2-1
abundance: .

CDR3aa: CASSPSRGTYEQYF
CDR3nt: TGTGCCAGCAGTCCGTCCAGGGGGACTTACGAGCAGTACTTC
v_gene: TRBV5-6
d_gene: .
j_gene: TRBJ2-7
abundance: .

CDR3aa: CAWGQGSQPQHF
CDR3nt: TGTGCCTGGGGGCAGGGTTCCCAGCCCCAGCATTTT
v_gene: TRBV30
d_gene: .
j_gene: TRBJ1-5
abundance: .

CDR3aa: CASSHLTGNEKLFF
CDR3nt: TGCGCCAGCAGCCACTTGACAGGGAATGAAAAACTGTTTTTT
v_gene: TRBV4-3
d_gene: TRBD1
j_gene: TRBJ1-4
abundance: .

CDR3aa: CASSLGQGADTQYF
CDR3nt: TGTGCCAGCAGTTTGGGACAGGGGGCAGATACGCAGTATTTT
v_gene: TRBV28
d_gene: TRBD1
j_gene: TRBJ2-3
abundance: .

CDR3aa: CASSLTYRTTNEKLFF
CDR3nt: TGTGCCAGCAGCTTGACTTACAGGACAACTAATGAAAAACTGTTTTTT
v_gene: TRBV7-2
d_gene: .
j_gene: TRBJ1-4
abundance: .

CDR3aa: CSVEYAGGGLNNEKLFF
CDR3nt: TGCAGCGTTGAATATGCTGGAGGGGGCCTAAATAATGAAAAACTGTTTTTT
v_gene: TRBV29-1
d_gene: TRBD1
j_gene: TRBJ1-4
abundance: .

CDR3aa: CASSPPGVGEKLFF
CDR3nt: TGCGCCAGCAGCCCGCCCGGGGTCGGGGAAAAACTGTTTTTT
v_gene: TRBV5-1
d_gene: .
j_gene: TRBJ1-4
abundance: .

CDR3aa: CASSLQDYYEQYF
CDR3nt: TGTGCCAGCAGCTTGCAGGATTACTACGAGCAGTACTTC
v_gene: TRBV7-9
d_gene: .
j_gene: TRBJ2-7
abundance: .

CDR3aa: CATSDAQVNTGELFF
CDR3nt: TGTGCCACCAGTGATGCACAGGTGAACACCGGGGAGCTGTTTTTT
v_gene: TRBV24-1
d_gene: .
j_gene: TRBJ2-2
abundance: once

CDR3aa: CASSQERGAQETQYF
CDR3nt: TGCGCCAGCAGCCAAGAGCGGGGTGCTCAAGAGACCCAGTACTTC
v_gene: TRBV4-3
d_gene: .
j_gene: TRBJ2-5
abundance: .

CDR3aa: CASSLVESYEQYF
CDR3nt: TGTGCCAGCAGCTTAGTTGAGAGTTACGAGCAGTACTTC
v_gene: TRBV7-2
d_gene: .
j_gene: TRBJ2-7
abundance: few

CDR3aa: CASSLSSGGQDTQYF
CDR3nt: TGCGCCAGCAGCCTTTCGAGCGGGGGCCAAGATACGCAGTATTTT
v_gene: TRBV4-1
d_gene: TRBD2
j_gene: TRBJ2-3
abundance: .

CDR3aa: CATKRTSGINEQFF
CDR3nt: TGTGCCACTAAGAGGACTAGCGGGATTAATGAGCAGTTCTTC
v_gene: TRBV19
d_gene: TRBD2
j_gene: TRBJ2-1
abundance: .

CDR3aa: CASSLGQGNTEAFF
CDR3nt: TGTGCCAGCAGTCTGGGACAGGGGAACACTGAAGCTTTCTTT
v_gene: TRBV25-1
d_gene: TRBD1
j_gene: TRBJ1-1
abundance: .

CDR3aa: CASSVAILGGAQYF
CDR3nt: TGTGCCAGCAGCGTAGCCATCTTAGGGGGAGCTCAGTATTTT
v_gene: TRBV9
d_gene: .
j_gene: TRBJ2-3
abundance: .

CDR3aa: CASSIRVPGRTALSSNTGELFF
CDR3nt: TGTGCCAGTAGTATTCGGGTCCCCGGTAGGACTGCCCTATCTTCAAACACCGGGGAGCTGTTTTTT
v_gene: TRBV19
d_gene: .
j_gene: TRBJ2-2
abundance: .

CDR3aa: CASLTGGQPQHF
CDR3nt: TGTGCCAGCCTGACAGGTGGACAGCCCCAGCATTTT
v_gene: TRBV12-3/TRBV12-4
d_gene: .
j_gene: TRBJ1-5
abundance: .

CDR3aa: CASSDDYLTEAFF
CDR3nt: TGTGCCAGTAGTGACGACTACCTGACTGAAGCTTTCTTT
v_gene: TRBV19
d_gene: .
j_gene: TRBJ1-1
abundance: .

CDR3aa: CATSRGQNSNQPQHF
CDR3nt: TGTGCCACCAGCAGAGGGCAAAATAGCAATCAGCCCCAGCATTTT
v_gene: TRBV15
d_gene: .
j_gene: TRBJ1-5
abundance: .

CDR3aa: CASSLTGTEQYF
CDR3nt: TGTGCCAGCAGCCTGACAGGGACCGAGCAGTACTTC
v_gene: TRBV4-2
d_gene: TRBD1
j_gene: TRBJ2-7
abundance: .

CDR3aa: CASIGGEGVITGELFF
CDR3nt: TGTGCCAGCATTGGGGGCGAGGGGGTTATCACCGGGGAGCTGTTTTTT
v_gene: TRBV7-9
d_gene: .
j_gene: TRBJ2-2
abundance: .

CDR3aa: CASSVAQGDEQFF
CDR3nt: TGTGCCAGCAGCGTAGCACAGGGGGATGAGCAGTTCTTC
v_gene: TRBV9
d_gene: TRBD1
j_gene: TRBJ2-1
abundance: .

CDR3aa: CATSRVGTEASYEQYF
CDR3nt: TGTGCCACCAGCAGAGTGGGGACAGAGGCCTCCTACGAGCAGTACTTC
v_gene: TRBV15
d_gene: TRBD1
j_gene: TRBJ2-7
abundance: .

CDR3aa: CASSTGVPHGYTF
CDR3nt: TGTGCCAGCAGCACAGGGGTCCCTCATGGCTACACCTTC
v_gene: TRBV28
d_gene: TRBD1
j_gene: TRBJ1-2
abundance: .

CDR3aa: CATSDAGQETQYF
CDR3nt: TGTGCCACCAGTGACGCAGGTCAAGAGACCCAGTACTTC
v_gene: TRBV24-1
d_gene: .
j_gene: TRBJ2-5
abundance: once

CDR3aa: CASSLVGRQSITDTQYF
CDR3nt: TGTGCCAGCAGCTTAGTGGGCAGGCAAAGCATAACAGATACGCAGTATTTT
v_gene: TRBV7-2
d_gene: .
j_gene: TRBJ2-3
abundance: .

CDR3aa: CASSLKGLAGDREQFF
CDR3nt: TGTGCCAGCAGCTTAAAGGGGCTAGCGGGGGACAGAGAGCAGTTCTTC
v_gene: TRBV7-2
d_gene: TRBD2
j_gene: TRBJ2-1
abundance: .

CDR3aa: CASSHGQGGSPLHF
CDR3nt: TGTGCCAGCAGCCACGGACAGGGCGGTTCACCCCTCCACTTT
v_gene: TRBV6-2/TRBV6-3
d_gene: TRBD1
j_gene: TRBJ1-6
abundance: few

CDR3aa: CASSQDRRGTDYGYTF
CDR3nt: TGTGCCAGCAGCCAAGATCGCCGCGGGACCGATTATGGCTACACCTTC
v_gene: TRBV4-2
d_gene: .
j_gene: TRBJ1-2
abundance: .

CDR3aa: CASSDSTSGGGTDTQYF
CDR3nt: TGTGCCAGCAGTGACTCGACTAGCGGGGGGGGCACAGATACGCAGTATTTT
v_gene: TRBV6-4
d_gene: TRBD2
j_gene: TRBJ2-3
abundance: few

CDR3aa: CASSVQALADEAFF
CDR3nt: TGTGCCAGCAGCGTACAGGCCCTGGCAGATGAAGCTTTCTTT
v_gene: TRBV9
d_gene: .
j_gene: TRBJ1-1
abundance: .

CDR3aa: CASSKRGQGDEQFF
CDR3nt: TGTGCCAGCAGTAAACGGGGACAGGGGGATGAGCAGTTCTTC
v_gene: TRBV27
d_gene: TRBD1
j_gene: TRBJ2-1
abundance: .

CDR3aa: CASSVKREYDNEQFF
CDR3nt: TGTGCCAGCAGCGTAAAGCGGGAGTATGACAATGAGCAGTTCTTC
v_gene: TRBV9
d_gene: TRBD2
j_gene: TRBJ2-1
abundance: .

CDR3aa: CASSRATSEETQYF
CDR3nt: TGTGCCAGCAGCAGGGCTACTAGCGAAGAGACCCAGTACTTC
v_gene: TRBV6-5
d_gene: TRBD2
j_gene: TRBJ2-5
abundance: .

CDR3aa: CSASSGGSVYNEQFF
CDR3nt: TGCAGTGCTAGTTCTGGAGGGAGCGTCTACAATGAGCAGTTCTTC
v_gene: TRBV20-1
d_gene: .
j_gene: TRBJ2-1
abundance: .

CDR3aa: CASRVSGGSGDTQYF
CDR3nt: TGTGCCAGCAGAGTCAGCGGGGGGTCGGGAGATACGCAGTATTTT
v_gene: TRBV6-6
d_gene: TRBD2
j_gene: TRBJ2-3
abundance: .

CDR3aa: CASSYPWTGAINTGELFF
CDR3nt: TGTGCCAGCAGTTACCCCTGGACAGGGGCGATAAACACCGGGGAGCTGTTTTTT
v_gene: TRBV6-2/TRBV6-3
d_gene: TRBD1
j_gene: TRBJ2-2
abundance: .

CDR3aa: CASSSRDIPPNYGYTF
CDR3nt: TGTGCCAGTAGTTCCCGAGACATACCCCCTAACTATGGCTACACCTTC
v_gene: TRBV19
d_gene: .
j_gene: TRBJ1-2
abundance: .